Following are 16 T cell receptor beta chains from one sample sequenced in a study of blood T cell repertoires in COVID-19. Here immunoSEQ multiplex PCR was the method, and the copy in TCRdb shows in-frame clones only, minus some. The sample shows fewer than 200,000 clones, 88% of them seen only once. Sequenced material: peripheral blood. These receptors were obtained from a man between 60 and 75 years old with acute or convalescent COVID-19.

The chain has TRBV10-1 and TRBJ2-3; a possible D gene is TRBD2 (5 bases). CDR3 size: 15 residues. Germline CDR1 and CDR2: WNHNN and SYGVQD (reference sequence). V shed 0 bases and J shed 5 bases, with 12 bases lying between them. The CDR3 protein is CASSESILVEDTQYF. For the CDR3, the DNA is TGCGCCAGCAGTGAGTCGATACTAGTTGAAGATACGCAGTATTTT.

This clone turned up a few times. The gene calls are TRBV3-1 (or the pseudogene TRBV3-2) and TRBJ1-1; D is unresolved. Germline values: CDR1 LGHDT, CDR2 YNNKEL (reference sequence). The CDR3 is made up of 11 amino acids. The V end lost 3 bases, the J end lost 5 bases, and 4 bases lay between the germline ends. Written as DNA, the CDR3 is TGTGCCAGCAGCCACTCGACTGAAGCTTTCTTT. It specifies CASSHSTEAFF.

This clone has only one observation. V usage is TRBV2 and J usage is TRBJ2-7, with 8 positions matching TRBD2. The CDR3 runs to 19 residues. In germline, CDR1 is SNHLY, CDR2 FYNNEI. V gave up 2 bases and J gave up 2 bases; unmatched junction bases: 17. The CDR3 loop is CASSESQGGRTSSAYEQYF. For the CDR3, the DNA is TGTGCCAGCAGTGAATCCCAGGGCGGGAGGACCTCCAGCGCCTACGAGCAGTACTTC.

The J gene is TRBJ2-5, the V gene TRBV11-2, with TRBD2 identical over 7 bases. Germline assignment: CDR1 SGHAT and CDR2 FQNNGV. The length of the CDR3 is 15 residues. V lost 5 bases to trimming and J lost 3 bases; unmatched junction nucleotides: 9. CDR3 sequence reads: CASSPRGGGEETQYF. CDR3 bases: TGTGCCAGCAGCCCCCGGGGTGGGGGGGAAGAGACCCAGTACTTC.

This chain connects TRBV28 to TRBJ2-5; possible D gene TRBD1, 5 bases. Germline V gene sequence: CDR1 MDHEN, CDR2 SYDVKM. V lost 5 bases and J lost 1, with 8 bases in between. The CDR3 is made up of 13 amino acids. The CDR3 here is CASSGARQETQYF. The CDR3 nucleotides are TGTGCCAGCAGTGGGGCCCGCCAAGAGACCCAGTACTTC.

This rearrangement joins TRBV6-2 or TRBV6-3 to TRBJ1-2, with a possible D match to TRBD1 (5 bases). V lost 4 bases and J lost 5, with 11 bases in between. This CDR3 comprises 13 residues. Per germline, CDR1 MNHEY and CDR2 SVGEGT. DNA for the CDR3: TGTGCCAGCAGTTCCCAAAGGGGTTATGGCTACACCTTC. Residues: CASSSQRGYGYTF.

The chain links TRBV7-9 to TRBJ2-3; 10 bases align to TRBD1. The CDR3 loop spans 16 amino acids. V lost 4 bases and J lost 5; bases outside the gene matches: 9. CDR1 is SEHNR and CDR2 is FQNEAQ in the germline V gene (reference sequence). This CDR3 is CASSWDRGYVGDTQYF. The CDR3, as DNA: TGTGCCAGCAGCTGGGACAGGGGCTATGTAGGAGATACGCAGTATTTT.

The CDR3 nucleotides are TGTGCCAGCAGTGCCGGACAGGGGAAAAGGGAGACCCAGTACTTC. This gives the protein CASSAGQGKRETQYF. The rearrangement joins TRBV2 to TRBJ2-5; 9 bases map to TRBD1. V lost 4 bases, J lost 5 bases, and 8 bases stayed unmatched. Germline V gives CDR1 SNHLY, CDR2 FYNNEI. The CDR3 totals 15 residues.

The chain recombines TRBV19 with TRBJ1-2, with 8 bases identical to TRBD1. Unmatched junction bases numbered 12, after V lost 5 bases and J lost 1 base. The CDR3 runs to 17 residues. The germline V gene encodes CDR1 LNHDA and CDR2 SQIVND (reference sequence). The CDR3 region is CASSPTGQGGNNYGYTF. The DNA for the CDR3 is TGTGCCAGTAGTCCGACCGGACAGGGAGGGAATAACTATGGCTACACCTTC.

V and J are TRBV19 and TRBJ1-1; D gene ambiguous. The CDR3 has 15 residues. The V gene lost 6 bases and the J gene lost 2 bases, with 16 bases spanning the gap. Germline CDR1 reads LNHDA; CDR2 reads SQIVND (reference sequence). The CDR3 DNA is TGTGCCAGTAGGGTGGGCGCAGGACTTAACACTGAAGCTTTCTTT. Amino acid sequence: CASRVGAGLNTEAFF.

V is TRBV11-2 and J is TRBJ1-2; 9 bases align to TRBD1. From germline, CDR1 is SGHAT and CDR2 FQNNGV. The CDR3 runs to 14 residues. Germline trimming cut 5 bases from V and 2 bases from J; bases unmatched to any gene: 3. CDR3 loop: CASSTTGGNYGYTF. In DNA, the CDR3 is TGTGCCAGCAGCACAACAGGGGGCAACTATGGCTACACCTTC.

The rearrangement uses TRBV5-1 and TRBJ2-3, with a possible D match to TRBD2 (5 bases). The CDR3 is 15 residues long. Trimming took off 0 bases at V and 3 bases at J, with 11 bases between the two ends. Germline V lookup: CDR1 SGHRS, CDR2 YFSETQ. The CDR3 sequence is CASSLASPGTDTQYF. The CDR3 DNA reads as TGCGCCAGCAGCTTGGCTAGTCCGGGGACAGATACGCAGTATTTT.

The chain links TRBV6-2 or TRBV6-3 to TRBJ2-3, with D maybe TRBD1 (6 bases). Deletions cut 5 bases from V and 5 bases from J, with 20 bases between. The CDR3 is 16 residues long. CDR1 is MNHEY, CDR2 SVGEGT, per germline. The CDR3 DNA follows: TGTGCCAGCAGTCGTGGTAGACAGATCAGGGGAGATACGCAGTATTTT. Translated, it gives CASSRGRQIRGDTQYF.

The V call is TRBV5-1, the J call TRBJ2-7; D is uncertain. Trimming pared 0 bases from V and 6 bases from J, leaving 10 bases between. The CDR3 covers 13 residues. Germline CDR1 is SGHRS and CDR2 is YFSETQ. CDR3 residues: CASSLDPAGEQYF. The CDR3 bases are TGCGCCAGCAGCTTGGATCCGGCAGGCGAGCAGTACTTC.

The rearrangement joins TRBV15 to TRBJ2-7; a weak D match, TRBD1 (6 bases). V lost 0 bases to trimming and J lost 2 bases, with 8 bases between them. CDR1 is LNHNV and CDR2 is YYDKDF in the germline V gene (reference sequence). The CDR3 covers 14 residues. The CDR3 reads CATSREGGPYEQYV. CDR3 coding DNA: TGTGCCACCAGCAGAGAAGGGGGTCCCTACGAGCAGTACGTC.

This clone was detected only a few times. The rearrangement uses TRBV7-8 and TRBJ1-6, with 9 positions matching TRBD1. The V and J ends lost 4 bases and 1 base, in that order; junction bases with no gene match: 8. CDR1 and CDR2 from the germline V gene are SGHVS and FQNEAQ. The CDR3 is made up of 18 amino acids. CDR3 DNA sequence: TGTGCCAGCAGCTGGACCCGGGACAGGGAGTCCTATAATTCACCCCTCCACTTT. Translation gives CASSWTRDRESYNSPLHF. Variable domain in full (rest from reference TRBV7-8 and TRBJ1-6): GAGVSQSPRYKVAKRGQDVALRCDPISGHVSLFWYQQALGQGPEFLTYFQNEAQLDKSGLPSDRFFAERPEGSVSTLKIQRTQQEDSAVYLCASSWTRDRESYNSPLHFGNGTRLTVT.